This passage covers 8 T cell receptor beta chains from one sample sequenced in a study of molecular identifiers for immune sequencing clone quantification. MiXCR, run by TCRdb on the PCR reads, gives a single entry per CDR3 protein. The sample has fewer than 350,000 distinct CDR3 sequences; about 22% are singletons. Sequencing used naive CD8+ T cells from blood, with Jurkat cell RNA spiked in. The subset was: FACS-sorted CD8+CD4-CCR7+CD45RA+ naive T cells. Receptor source: a human donor in good health. Some libraries in this study had Jurkat cell RNA spiked in.

For the CDR3, the DNA is TGTGCCACCATCGGAGGGCCGGGGGGCACAGATACGCAGTATTTT. It encodes CATIGGPGGTDTQYF. The rearrangement links TRBV15 to TRBJ2-3, with D possibly TRBD2 on 6 matching bases. Germline CDR1 is LNHNV and CDR2 is YYDKDF (reference sequence). V lost 7 bases to trimming and J lost 1 base, with 15 bases between them. The CDR3 is 15 amino acids.

For this clonotype: Compared with germline, one end of the junction differs, possibly owing to a read error. The J gene is TRBJ2-2, the V gene TRBV4-3, with TRBD1 matching over 9 bases. CDR1 LGHNA and CDR2 YSLEER come from the germline V gene. This CDR3 comprises 17 residues. DNA for the CDR3: TGCGCCAGCAGCCAAGACGGGACAGGGAAGAACACCCGGGAGCTGTTTTTT. It yields the protein CASSQDGTGKNTRELFF.

This clonotype showed up many times. The chain uses TRBV20-1 and TRBJ2-7, with D perhaps TRBD2 (6 bases). The CDR3 runs to 13 residues. Per germline, CDR1 DFQATT and CDR2 SNEGSKA (reference sequence). V was pared by 6 bases and J by 0 bases, with 12 bases between. The CDR3: CSARGGTSYEQYF. DNA of the CDR3: TGCAGTGCCCGCGGAGGGACCTCCTACGAGCAGTACTTC.

This clonotype was seen at least ten times. The chain links TRBV4-3 to TRBJ2-3; possibly TRBD1 for D (6 bases). Trimming removed 0 bases at V and 3 bases at J, with 13 bases between. This CDR3 has 16 amino acids. Germline V gene data show CDR1 as LGHNA and CDR2 as YSLEER. The CDR3 loop is CASSQDSTGRTDTQYF. The CDR3 coding sequence is TGCGCCAGCAGCCAAGATTCGACAGGTCGTACAGATACGCAGTATTTT.

The rearrangement links TRBV4-1 to TRBJ1-5; no firm D call. Per the germline V gene, CDR1 is MGHRA and CDR2 is YSYEKL. CDR3 size: 15 residues. Trimming left V 0 bases short and J 7 bases short, with 13 bases between. CDR3 in amino acids: CASSQEWSGNQPQHF. The CDR3 nucleotides are TGCGCCAGCAGCCAAGAGTGGAGTGGAAACCAGCCCCAGCATTTT.

This clonotype came up many times. The genes are TRBV4-1 and TRBJ1-4; 7 nucleotides match TRBD1. Unmatched junction bases numbered 11, after V lost 5 bases and J lost 8 bases. Germline V gene sequence: CDR1 MGHRA, CDR2 YSYEKL. This CDR3 region has 15 residues. CDR3 sequence: CASSSRGPGVEKLFF. The CDR3 coding sequence is TGCGCCAGCAGCTCAAGGGGGCCTGGGGTCGAAAAACTGTTTTTT.

The table lists this clonotype with many counts. The rearrangement joins TRBV7-9 to TRBJ2-7, with a weak D call TRBD1 (5 bases). This CDR3 has 16 residues. Trimming shortened V by 0 bases and J by 3 bases, and 15 bases separated the two germline ends. Germline loops: CDR1 SEHNR, CDR2 FQNEAQ (reference sequence). This CDR3 is CASSLAEQGIYYEQYF. CDR3 coding DNA: TGTGCCAGCAGCTTAGCGGAGCAGGGTATCTACTACGAGCAGTACTTC.

Many counts were recorded for this clonotype. This chain connects TRBV28 to TRBJ2-5, with D possibly being TRBD1 or TRBD2 (6 bases each). Germline CDR1 reads MDHEN; CDR2 reads SYDVKM. The V gene lost 9 bases and the J gene lost 2 bases, with 19 bases spanning the gap. The CDR3 is made up of 15 amino acids. The CDR3 DNA reads as TGTGCCAGGTCAGACCCCGGGGGCCCTCAAGAGACCCAGTACTTC. The encoded protein is CARSDPGGPQETQYF.